What follows describes a single T cell receptor (beta chain). Its antigen is unidentified. The data belong to a study of cytomegalovirus exposure and HLA in healthy donors. Across the whole study: The approximately 720 first-cohort repertoires and the 110 or so validation repertoires shared the same platform, a later analysis reported.

Study observations and caveats: Researchers reported that a few CMV-associated chains were confirmed in vitro as CMV antigen-specific. The finding came from a later analysis; first-cohort TCR clusters tended to co-occur in the roughly 110 validation repertoires.

The assay was immunoSEQ multiplex PCR, and TCRdb's table has in-frame clones only and misses some. The data hold fewer than 70,000 clones, with roughly 94% observed a single time. Germline V CDR1 and CDR2: MNHNY, SVGAGI (reference sequence). J lost 4 bases, V lost 6 bases, and 9 bases had no gene match. CDR3 length: 15 amino acids. A roughly 120-subject validation cohort, separate from the approximately 610-subject first cohort, supplied the donors. The source of this sequence is a young woman in good health and CMV-seropositive. The chain combines TRBV6-6 with TRBJ2-7; 10 nucleotides agree with TRBD2. Sequenced: PBMCs. CDR3 amino acids: CASRGSGSGRYEQYF. The CDR3 nucleotides read TGTGCCAGCAGGGGAAGTGGTAGCGGGAGGTACGAGCAGTACTTC.